These 29 T cell receptor beta chains share one sample of origin, sequenced in a study of cytomegalovirus exposure and HLA in healthy donors. The table came from immunoSEQ multiplex PCR; TCRdb's copy has only in-frame clones and leaves some out. This sample carries 150,000 to 200,000 clones, around 86% of them seen once, and the ten largest clones take roughly 1.5%. Sequenced: PBMCs. The receptors shown here come from a woman younger than 30 in good health and CMV-seronegative.

CDR3 in amino acids: CASSLRSIVGGEKLFF. CDR3 DNA: TGTGCCAGCAGCTTACGGAGTATCGTTGGCGGTGAAAAACTGTTTTTT. V gene TRBV7-9 combines with J gene TRBJ1-4; D is ambiguous. CDR3 length equals 16 residues. Germline V gene sequence: CDR1 SEHNR, CDR2 FQNEAQ (reference sequence). The V and J ends lost 2 bases and 7 bases respectively, with 17 bases between them.

The CDR3 loop is CASRGDWGQGDTEAFF. DNA of the CDR3: TGTGCCAGCAGGGGGGATTGGGGACAGGGAGACACTGAAGCTTTCTTT. The chain is built from TRBV25-1 and TRBJ1-1; TRBD1 aligns across 9 bases. The trim removed 6 bases at V and 3 bases at J, leaving 11 bases unmatched. The CDR3 extends over 16 amino acids. Germline values: CDR1 MGHDK, CDR2 SYGVNS.

V and J are TRBV7-2 and TRBJ1-5; 7 nucleotides line up with TRBD1. Looked up from germline, CDR1 is SGHTA and CDR2 is FQGNSA. This CDR3 comprises 14 residues. V dropped 3 bases and J dropped 7; count of bases not matched to a gene: 6. CDR3 in amino acids: CASSLEGAIQPQHF. In nucleotides, the CDR3 is TGTGCCAGCAGCTTGGAGGGGGCGATACAGCCCCAGCATTTT. Full variable domain (rest looked up from reference TRBV7-2 and TRBJ1-5): GAGVSQSPSNKVTEKGKDVELRCDPISGHTALYWYRQSLGQGLEFLIYFQGNSAPDKSGLPSDRFSAERTGGSVSTLTIQRTQQEDSAVYLCASSLEGAIQPQHFGDGTRLSIL.

The table lists this clone with a few counts. This chain uses TRBV5-1 with TRBJ2-7, with D perhaps matching TRBD1 (5 bases). The CDR3 consists of 14 residues. V lost 1 base and J lost 2, with 10 bases in between. Germline CDR1 and CDR2: SGHRS and YFSETQ. In DNA, the CDR3 is TGCGCCAGCAGCTTGTCGTCAGGGACCTACGAGCAGTACTTC. It specifies CASSLSSGTYEQYF.

V and J are TRBV4-1 and TRBJ2-5; TRBD2 matches at 13 bases. The CDR3 sequence is 18 residues long. The J segment lost 5 bases and the V segment lost 1 base, leaving 10 bases of the junction unmatched. Germline assignment: CDR1 MGHRA and CDR2 YSYEKL. Here the CDR3 DNA reads TGCGCCAGCAGCCAAGTTCTACTAGCGGGAGGGCACGATGAGACCCAGTACTTC. This gives the protein CASSQVLLAGGHDETQYF.

The chain recombines TRBV7-9 with TRBJ2-2; D gene uncertain. The V gene's germline CDR1 is SEHNR and CDR2 FQNEAQ (reference sequence). The CDR3 is 15 amino acids. V dropped 5 bases and J dropped 0 bases, with 10 bases sitting between them. The CDR3 is CASSQDTANTGELFF. The DNA of the CDR3 is TGTGCCAGCAGCCAAGACACGGCGAACACCGGGGAGCTGTTTTTT. Drawing the rest from reference TRBV7-9 and TRBJ2-2, the complete variable domain is DTGVSQNPRHKITKRGQNVTFRCDPISEHNRLYWYRQTLGQGPEFLTYFQNEAQLEKSRLLSDRFSAERPKGSFSTLEIQRTEQGDSAMYLCASSQDTANTGELFFGEGSRLTVL.

This clone has just a few counts. This chain links TRBV30 with TRBJ1-2; TRBD1 agrees at 8 bases. This CDR3 comprises 13 residues. With V trimmed by 6 bases and J by 3 bases, 6 bases remained unmatched. Germline values: CDR1 GTSNPN, CDR2 SVGIG (reference sequence). CDR3 amino acids: CACRGQGYYGYTF. CDR3 DNA: TGTGCCTGCCGCGGACAGGGCTACTATGGCTACACCTTC.

This rearrangement joins TRBV4-1 to TRBJ2-2, with D uncertain. Germline CDR1 and CDR2: MGHRA and YSYEKL. With 4 bases removed from V and 6 bases from J, the gap between germline ends came to 15 bases. The CDR3 has 15 amino acids. The CDR3 coding sequence is TGCGCCAGCAGCCCATCTACCACGCTTTCCGGGGAGCTGTTTTTT. Encoded protein: CASSPSTTLSGELFF.

This chain joins TRBV7-3 and TRBJ2-2; D possibly corresponds to TRBD2 (6 bases). This CDR3 region has 18 residues. Trimming took off 2 bases at V and 1 base at J, with 17 bases between the two ends. In germline, CDR1 is SGHTA, CDR2 FQGTGA. This CDR3 reads CASSLGFWGAGNTGELFF. Here the CDR3 DNA reads TGTGCCAGCAGCTTAGGCTTTTGGGGAGCGGGGAACACCGGGGAGCTGTTTTTT.

V usage is TRBV18 and J usage is TRBJ2-7; 8 bases map to TRBD1. CDR1 is KGHSH, CDR2 LQKENI, per germline. The CDR3 sequence is 15 residues long. Losses at the gene ends were 1 base for V and 1 base for J; bases not matched to a gene: 3. CDR3 DNA: TGTGCCAGCTCACCACTCCGACAGGGGTCCTACGAGCAGTACTTC. This translates into CASSPLRQGSYEQYF.

V gene TRBV18 combines with J gene TRBJ1-6; D is unresolved. CDR1 is KGHSH, CDR2 LQKENI, per germline. The CDR3 runs 13 residues. Trimming shortened V by 2 bases and J by 9 bases, and 8 bases separated the two germline ends. CDR3 residues: CASSPVATSPLHF. The CDR3 nucleotides read TGTGCCAGCTCACCAGTGGCAACTTCACCCCTCCACTTT.

V usage is TRBV29-1 and J usage is TRBJ2-7; 11 bases match TRBD1. CDR1 is SQVTM and CDR2 is ANQGSEA in the germline V gene. The CDR3 has 14 amino acids. V was clipped by 3 bases and J by 3 bases; unmatched bases: 4. The DNA of the CDR3 is TGCAGCGTTGAGGCCGGGACAGGGGGCTACGAGCAGTACTTC. Translated, it gives CSVEAGTGGYEQYF.

The V and J genes are TRBV9 and TRBJ2-1, with TRBD2 matching 9 bases. The CDR3 totals 16 residues. Germline values: CDR1 SGDLS, CDR2 YYNGEE. J lost 7 bases, V lost 3 bases, and 11 bases had no gene match. The CDR3 region has the DNA TGTGCCAGCAGCGCCCCGGGACTAGCCGCAAGAAATGAGCAGTTCTTC. It encodes CASSAPGLAARNEQFF.

This sequence joins TRBV15 and TRBJ2-3, with 8 nucleotides matching TRBD2. The CDR3 consists of 16 residues. Germline values: CDR1 LNHNV, CDR2 YYDKDF (reference sequence). V lost 2 bases to trimming and J lost 3 bases; unmatched junction nucleotides: 7. Here the CDR3 DNA reads TGTGCCACCAGCAGACTTGGACTAGCCGGGACAGATACGCAGTATTTT. Its protein product is CATSRLGLAGTDTQYF.

The genes are TRBV4-1 and TRBJ1-2; TRBD1 is a possible D gene (6 bases). CDR1 and CDR2 (germline): MGHRA, YSYEKL. V lost 0 bases and J lost 3, with 17 bases in between. The CDR3 totals 17 residues. The CDR3 bases are TGCGCCAGCAGCCAAGATCTCGGTTGGGGGCCGGACTATGGCTACACCTTC. Protein: CASSQDLGWGPDYGYTF.

Only one count was recorded for this clone. The rearrangement joins TRBV12-5 to TRBJ1-1; a weak D match, TRBD1 (6 bases). In germline, CDR1 is LGHNT, CDR2 FRNRAP. V was shortened by 0 bases and J by 5 bases, with 16 bases between the two germline ends. CDR3 length: 16 amino acids. CDR3 bases: TGTGCTAGTGGTTTGGTAATCGGCAGGGGATCGACTGAAGCTTTCTTT. Translating gives CASGLVIGRGSTEAFF.

The V gene is TRBV19, the J gene TRBJ1-2, with 12 nucleotides matching TRBD1. Germline V gene sequence: CDR1 LNHDA, CDR2 SQIVND (reference sequence). CDR3 length: 17 residues. Trimming cost V 2 bases and J 4 bases; bases outside gene matches: 8. The DNA for the CDR3 is TGTGCCAGTAGTATATCGGGACAGGGGGCTATAGGCTATGGCTACACCTTC. Protein: CASSISGQGAIGYGYTF.

The chain carries TRBV30 and TRBJ2-3, with a weak D call TRBD1 (5 bases). Germline CDR1 reads GTSNPN; CDR2 reads SVGIG (reference sequence). Trimming stripped 3 bases from V and 2 bases from J, with 9 bases between. This CDR3 spans 13 amino acids. DNA for the CDR3: TGTGCCTGGAGGGGCAGGGCCACAGATACGCAGTATTTT. It specifies CAWRGRATDTQYF.

This chain joins TRBV7-3 and TRBJ1-2, with 10 bases aligning to TRBD1. Germline CDR1 reads SGHTA; CDR2 reads FQGTGA. The CDR3 has 13 amino acids. V was pared by 5 bases and J by 10 bases, with 7 bases of the junction left unmatched. Written as DNA, the CDR3 is TGTGCCAGCAGCCCGGGACAGGGGAAGGACTACACCTTC. It yields the protein CASSPGQGKDYTF.

This clone was detected only a few times. The chain joins TRBV4-2 to TRBJ2-7; 7 bases fit TRBD1. J gave up 0 bases and V 4 bases, and 6 bases lay outside the gene matches. Germline V lookup: CDR1 LGHNA, CDR2 YNFKEQ. The CDR3 is made up of 15 amino acids. CDR3 coding DNA: TGTGCCAGCAGCCGAGAGGGGGCCAACTCCTACGAGCAGTACTTC. Translating it yields CASSREGANSYEQYF.

This sequence joins TRBV2 and TRBJ2-2, with 12 bases aligning to TRBD2. There are 17 residues in the CDR3. V shed 6 bases and J 0 bases; nucleotides not matched to a gene: 5. Germline CDR1 and CDR2: SNHLY and FYNNEI. CDR3 DNA sequence: TGTGCCAGCAGCGGGACTAGCGGGTACGCGAACACCGGGGAGCTGTTTTTT. Amino acids: CASSGTSGYANTGELFF.

The V and J genes are TRBV19 and TRBJ1-1; a weak D match, TRBD1 (5 bases). The length of the CDR3 is 13 residues. V lost 9 bases, J lost 8 bases, and 19 bases lay in between. Germline V gene sequence: CDR1 LNHDA, CDR2 SQIVND (reference sequence). CDR3 DNA: TGTGCCAGCCTCGGAGATGTAGGACAAGAAGCTTTCTTT. Protein: CASLGDVGQEAFF. Full variable domain (outside the CDR3, taken from reference TRBV19 and TRBJ1-1): DGGITQSPKYLFRKEGQNVTLSCEQNLNHDAMYWYRQDPGQGLRLIYYSQIVNDFQKGDIAEGYSVSREKKESFPLTVTSAQKNPTAFYLCASLGDVGQEAFFGQGTRLTVV.

The chain recombines TRBV4-1 with TRBJ2-3, with D unclear. V was trimmed by 5 bases and J by 2 bases, leaving 5 bases between them. CDR1 is MGHRA, CDR2 YSYEKL, per germline. The CDR3 extends over 12 amino acids. CDR3 in amino acids: CASSYLTDTQYF. In nucleotides, the CDR3 is TGCGCCAGCAGCTATCTCACAGATACGCAGTATTTT.

The chain employs TRBV11-3 and TRBJ2-1, with 10 bases identical to TRBD2. V shed 4 bases, J shed 6 bases, and the junction held 6 bases outside the gene matches. Germline values: CDR1 SGHNT, CDR2 YENEEA. The CDR3 extends over 15 amino acids. The CDR3: CASSSWPSGGNEQFF. CDR3 coding DNA: TGTGCCAGCAGCTCGTGGCCTAGCGGGGGCAATGAGCAGTTCTTC. Full variable domain (rest looked up from reference TRBV11-3 and TRBJ2-1): EAGVVQSPRYKIIEKKQPVAFWCNPISGHNTLYWYLQNLGQGPELLIRYENEEAVDDSQLPKDRFSAERLKGVDSTLKIQPAELGDSAVYLCASSSWPSGGNEQFFGPGTRLTVL.

The V call is TRBV7-6, the J call TRBJ1-1; a weak D match, TRBD1 (6 bases). Between the trimmed V and J ends, which lost 5 bases and 11 bases, there was a span of 18 bases. Per the germline V gene, CDR1 is SGHVS and CDR2 is FNYEAQ. This CDR3 has 13 residues. Here the CDR3 DNA reads TGTGCCAGCAGCGCCGGAGATTGGGGGGGCGCTTTCTTT. Its translation: CASSAGDWGGAFF. Drawing the rest from reference TRBV7-6 and TRBJ1-1, the complete variable domain is GAGVSQSPRYKVTKRGQDVALRCDPISGHVSLYWYRQALGQGPEFLTYFNYEAQQDKSGLPNDRFSAERPEGSISTLTIQRTEQRDSAMYRCASSAGDWGGAFFGQGTRLTVV.

The rearrangement uses TRBV4-1 and TRBJ1-4; 10 bases are a match to TRBD1. This CDR3 has 17 residues. V shed 2 bases and J 3 bases; nucleotides not matched to a gene: 6. Germline CDR1 reads MGHRA; CDR2 reads YSYEKL. The CDR3 DNA is TGCGCCAGCAGCCAACAGACAGGGGGCTTGGCTAATGAAAAACTGTTTTTT. Translation: CASSQQTGGLANEKLFF.

The chain uses TRBV5-1 and TRBJ2-3; D may be TRBD1 (6 bases). V gave up 4 bases and J gave up 9 bases, with 12 bases separating them. CDR1 and CDR2 (germline): SGHRS, YFSETQ. This CDR3 contains 12 residues. CDR3 region: CASSRDRSTQYF. The CDR3 nucleotides are TGCGCCAGCAGCCGAGACAGGTCAACGCAGTATTTT.

This rearrangement joins TRBV11-3 to TRBJ2-5, with D hard to call. V was clipped by 2 bases and J by 3 bases, with 7 bases between them. CDR3 size: 13 residues. Per germline, CDR1 SGHNT and CDR2 YENEEA. This CDR3 reads CASSLRIEETQYF. In nucleotides, the CDR3 is TGTGCCAGCAGCTTACGAATAGAAGAGACCCAGTACTTC.

The chain joins TRBV5-1 to TRBJ2-7; possibly TRBD1 for D (7 bases). CDR3 size: 14 residues. The V gene lost 0 bases and the J gene lost 5 bases, with 12 bases spanning the gap. Germline V gene data show CDR1 as SGHRS and CDR2 as YFSETQ. The CDR3 reads CASSLALRGDEQYF. For the CDR3, the DNA is TGCGCCAGCAGCTTGGCCCTCAGGGGGGACGAGCAGTACTTC.